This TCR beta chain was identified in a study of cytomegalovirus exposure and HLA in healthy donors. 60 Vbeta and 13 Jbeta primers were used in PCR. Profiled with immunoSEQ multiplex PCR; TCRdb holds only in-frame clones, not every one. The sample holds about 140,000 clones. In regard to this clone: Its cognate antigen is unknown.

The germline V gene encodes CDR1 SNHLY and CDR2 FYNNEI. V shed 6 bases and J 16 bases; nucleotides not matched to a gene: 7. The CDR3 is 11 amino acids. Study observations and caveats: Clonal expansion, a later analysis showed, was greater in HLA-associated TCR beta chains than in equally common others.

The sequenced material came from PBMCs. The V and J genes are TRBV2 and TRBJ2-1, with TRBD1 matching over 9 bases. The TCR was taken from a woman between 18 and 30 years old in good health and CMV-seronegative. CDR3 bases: TGTGCCAGCAGCCGAGACAGGGGGAAATTCTTC. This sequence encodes CASSRDRGKFF.